One and the same sample provided the 22 T cell receptor beta chains below, sequenced in a study of cytomegalovirus exposure and HLA in healthy donors. Amplification used 60 Vbeta primers and 13 Jbeta primers. Method: immunoSEQ multiplex PCR; TCRdb's copy keeps in-frame clones and lacks some. The data show about 160,000 clones, around 85% seen once. Material for sequencing was PBMCs. These receptors were collected from a young woman in good health and CMV-seronegative.

In its sample, this clone was seen a few times. The sample has other DNA sequences that encode this CDR3 too. The chain recombines TRBV4-1 with TRBJ1-3; TRBD1 matches at 8 bases. Germline CDR1 and CDR2: MGHRA and YSYEKL. The CDR3 loop spans 16 amino acids. The V and J ends lost 3 bases and 1 base, in that order; junction bases with no gene match: 5. CDR3 DNA sequence: TGCGCCAGCAGCCAGGGAGACAGGGGTTCTGGAAACACCATATATTTT. Translating it yields CASSQGDRGSGNTIYF.

The chain is built from TRBV29-1 and TRBJ2-6; D may be TRBD1 (6 bases). Germline CDR1 is SQVTM and CDR2 is ANQGSEA. The V and J ends lost 0 bases and 2 bases respectively, with 14 bases between them. CDR3 size: 17 residues. The CDR3: CSVEDRGPLTGANVLTF. DNA of the CDR3: TGCAGCGTTGAAGACAGGGGCCCATTAACTGGGGCCAACGTCCTGACTTTC.

This chain uses TRBV7-2 with TRBJ1-1, with a possible D match to TRBD1 (5 bases). Germline values: CDR1 SGHTA, CDR2 FQGNSA. The V and J ends lost 5 bases and 2 bases respectively, with 12 bases between them. CDR3 length: 14 residues. The CDR3 sequence: CASSVLQANTEAFF. CDR3 in DNA: TGTGCCAGCAGCGTCCTACAGGCTAACACTGAAGCTTTCTTT.

This chain uses TRBV4-2 with TRBJ1-4; no clear D gene. CDR3 size: 15 residues. The germline V gene has CDR1 LGHNA and CDR2 YNFKEQ. V lost 1 base to trimming and J lost 1 base, with 7 bases between them. Here the CDR3 DNA reads TGTGCCAGCAGCCAAGCCCCGGGAACTAATGAAAAACTGTTTTTT. This gives the protein CASSQAPGTNEKLFF.

The chain is built from TRBV25-1 and TRBJ1-3; possible D gene TRBD1, 5 bases. The CDR3 extends over 16 amino acids. Trimming cost V 5 bases and J 4 bases, with 18 bases left between them. Germline V lookup: CDR1 MGHDK, CDR2 SYGVNS. In nucleotides, the CDR3 is TGTGCCAGCAGTCCCTGGGGGAGGGGTACGGGAAACACCATATATTTT. It codes for CASSPWGRGTGNTIYF. Using reference TRBV25-1 and TRBJ1-3 for the parts outside the CDR3, the full variable domain is EADIYQTPRYLVIGTGKKITLECSQTMGHDKMYWYQQDPGMELHLIHYSYGVNSTEKGDLSSESTVSRIRTEHFPLTLESARPSHTSQYLCASSPWGRGTGNTIYFGEGSWLTVV.

The genes are TRBV10-3 and TRBJ2-1; TRBD2 aligns across 12 bases. The CDR3 has 16 residues. The junction had 11 bases not matched to a gene; V was cut back by 6 bases and J by 8 bases. Per germline, CDR1 ENHRY and CDR2 SYGVKD. In DNA form, the CDR3 reads TGTGCCATCAGCTCCCCTAGCGGGAGGGCCAGGGATGAGCAGTTCTTC. Translated: CAISSPSGRARDEQFF.

The chain joins TRBV5-1 to TRBJ1-4, with D tentatively TRBD1 (6 bases). Between the trimmed V and J ends, which lost 4 bases and 8 bases, there was a span of 18 bases. Germline values: CDR1 SGHRS, CDR2 YFSETQ. This CDR3 has 15 amino acids. CDR3 sequence reads: CASSPGQPPGEKLFF. CDR3 coding DNA: TGCGCCAGCAGCCCGGGACAACCCCCCGGAGAAAAACTGTTTTTT. The complete variable domain, with remaining parts taken from reference TRBV5-1 and TRBJ1-4, reads KAGVTQTPRYLIKTRGQQVTLSCSPISGHRSVSWYQQTPGQGLQFLFEYFSETQRNKGNFPGRFSGRQFSNSRSEMNVSTLELGDSALYLCASSPGQPPGEKLFFGSGTQLSVL.

The chain is built from TRBV7-8 and TRBJ2-3; the match to TRBD2 covers 10 bases. The junction had 19 bases not matched to a gene; V was cut back by 5 bases and J by 2 bases. Germline CDR1 reads SGHVS; CDR2 reads FQNEAQ. CDR3 length: 20 residues. This CDR3 reads CASSPRGGSGGPGTTDTQYF. The CDR3 bases are TGTGCCAGCAGCCCCCGGGGGGGTAGCGGGGGGCCGGGGACCACAGATACGCAGTATTTT.

As DNA, the CDR3 is TGTGCCAGCAGCTTGAGTCGCGGGGGCCCGGGGAATGAGCAGTTCTTC. As protein: CASSLSRGGPGNEQFF. This sequence joins TRBV5-4 and TRBJ2-1; a weak D match, TRBD2 (7 bases). Per germline, CDR1 SGHNT and CDR2 YYREEE (reference sequence). The CDR3 runs to 16 residues. The V and J ends lost 1 base and 7 bases respectively, with 18 bases between them. The full variable domain, its missing parts supplied by reference TRBV5-4 and TRBJ2-1, is ETGVTQSPTHLIKTRGQQVTLRCSSQSGHNTVSWYQQALGQGPQFIFQYYREEENGRGNFPPRFSGLQFPNYSSELNVNALELDDSALYLCASSLSRGGPGNEQFFGPGTRLTVL.

The DNA of the CDR3 is TGTGCCAGCACGAGTTTATACAGGGATGCGGCCTACGAGCAGTACTTC. Its translation: CASTSLYRDAAYEQYF. The chain employs TRBV27 and TRBJ2-7; a possible D gene is TRBD1 (6 bases). Trimming cost V 7 bases and J 2 bases, with 21 bases left between them. The V gene's germline CDR1 is MNHEY and CDR2 SMNVEV (reference sequence). This CDR3 has 16 residues.

This clone was seen once. The chain uses TRBV7-2 and TRBJ2-7; 7 bases fit TRBD2. V was clipped by 5 bases and J by 3 bases; unmatched bases: 10. Germline CDR1 and CDR2: SGHTA and FQGNSA. The CDR3 extends over 15 amino acids. CDR3 region: CASSRMGGRNYEQYF. The CDR3 DNA is TGTGCCAGCAGCCGCATGGGGGGGAGAAACTACGAGCAGTACTTC.

This sequence joins TRBV5-1 and TRBJ2-1; 13 bases map to TRBD2. CDR1 is SGHRS, CDR2 YFSETQ, per germline. V shed 4 bases and J 4 bases; nucleotides not matched to a gene: 5. This CDR3 is built from 16 residues. CDR3 sequence reads: CASSLGLAGYYNEQFF. The CDR3 region has the DNA TGCGCCAGCAGCCTGGGACTAGCGGGGTATTACAATGAGCAGTTCTTC.

V and J are TRBV19 and TRBJ2-2; 13 nucleotides match TRBD2. Germline CDR1 and CDR2: LNHDA and SQIVND (reference sequence). The CDR3 is 17 residues long. V shed 6 bases and J 2 bases; nucleotides not matched to a gene: 6. The CDR3 sequence: CASRGTSGGANTGELFF. The CDR3 DNA is TGTGCCAGTAGGGGTACTAGCGGGGGGGCCAACACCGGGGAGCTGTTTTTT.

This chain connects TRBV27 to TRBJ2-1, with TRBD2 matching over 14 bases. V lost 5 bases, J lost 6 bases, and 3 bases stayed unmatched. The germline V gene encodes CDR1 MNHEY and CDR2 SMNVEV (reference sequence). The CDR3 covers 15 residues. CDR3 in DNA: TGTGCCAGCAGTCCTGGACTAGCGGGGGGCAATGAGCAGTTCTTC. It encodes CASSPGLAGGNEQFF.

J is TRBJ2-1 and V is TRBV10-3; D perhaps matches TRBD2 (7 bases). The CDR3 is made up of 11 amino acids. Trimming removed 6 bases at V and 10 bases at J, with 10 bases between. Germline V lookup: CDR1 ENHRY, CDR2 SYGVKD. The CDR3 nucleotides read TGTGCCATCAGCGAGGGGGGGGAGCAGTTCTTC. Translation: CAISEGGEQFF.

This clone was seen only once. The chain carries TRBV5-4 and TRBJ2-3; 8 nucleotides agree with TRBD2. V lost 0 bases to trimming and J lost 5 bases; unmatched junction nucleotides: 2. This CDR3 region has 14 residues. CDR1 SGHNT and CDR2 YYREEE come from the germline V gene (reference sequence). Here the CDR3 reads CASSLVSGVDTQYF. CDR3 coding DNA: TGTGCCAGCAGCTTGGTTAGCGGGGTAGATACGCAGTATTTT.

This clone occurred a few times. The chain links TRBV9 to TRBJ2-5; TRBD2 matches at 8 bases. After removal of 0 bases from V and 4 bases from J, the junction contained 11 bases not matched to a gene. The CDR3 consists of 17 residues. The V gene's germline CDR1 is SGDLS and CDR2 YYNGEE. The CDR3 DNA is TGTGCCAGCAGCGTAGGTCCCAGCGGGGGATCGAGAGAGACCCAGTACTTC. Amino acids: CASSVGPSGGSRETQYF.

The V and J genes are TRBV7-9 and TRBJ1-1; D perhaps matches TRBD1 (6 bases). V lost 5 bases and J lost 4, with 14 bases in between. Germline lookup yields CDR1 SEHNR and CDR2 FQNEAQ (reference sequence). The CDR3 length is 14 residues. CDR3 amino acids: CASSPQGGGTEAFF. CDR3 nucleotides: TGTGCCAGCAGCCCCCAGGGAGGGGGCACTGAAGCTTTCTTT.

The V call is TRBV4-1, the J call TRBJ1-1; 7 bases agree with TRBD1. V dropped 1 base and J dropped 4; count of bases not matched to a gene: 6. Germline CDR1 is MGHRA and CDR2 is YSYEKL. This CDR3 has 15 amino acids. The CDR3 reads CASSQVIGGVTEAFF. The CDR3 region has the DNA TGCGCCAGCAGCCAAGTAATAGGGGGCGTCACTGAAGCTTTCTTT.

This clone was seen a single time. The CDR3 protein is CASSRGLTGGLGGSETQYF. The DNA of the CDR3 is TGCGCCAGCAGCAGGGGACTAACGGGGGGACTGGGTGGTTCGGAGACCCAGTACTTC. V gene TRBV5-1 combines with J gene TRBJ2-5; TRBD2 agrees at 7 bases. The CDR3 runs 19 residues. The V and J ends lost 4 bases and 5 bases, in that order; junction bases with no gene match: 23. Germline V lookup: CDR1 SGHRS, CDR2 YFSETQ.

The chain carries TRBV5-4 and TRBJ2-3, with TRBD2 matching over 7 bases. Germline CDR1 reads SGHNT; CDR2 reads YYREEE (reference sequence). V shed 4 bases, J shed 4 bases, and the junction held 6 bases outside the gene matches. The CDR3 extends over 14 amino acids. The CDR3 region has the DNA TGTGCCAGCAGCAGCCGGGAGGTCTCAGATACGCAGTATTTT. Translated, it gives CASSSREVSDTQYF.

This chain joins TRBV6-1 and TRBJ2-2; 8 bases align to TRBD2. This CDR3 is 15 amino acids long. J lost 6 bases, V lost 4 bases, and 7 bases had no gene match. The germline V gene has CDR1 MNHNS and CDR2 SASEGT. In nucleotides, the CDR3 is TGTGCCAGCAGTGGCCGCGCGGGAGGATCCGGGGAGCTGTTTTTT. Its translation: CASSGRAGGSGELFF.